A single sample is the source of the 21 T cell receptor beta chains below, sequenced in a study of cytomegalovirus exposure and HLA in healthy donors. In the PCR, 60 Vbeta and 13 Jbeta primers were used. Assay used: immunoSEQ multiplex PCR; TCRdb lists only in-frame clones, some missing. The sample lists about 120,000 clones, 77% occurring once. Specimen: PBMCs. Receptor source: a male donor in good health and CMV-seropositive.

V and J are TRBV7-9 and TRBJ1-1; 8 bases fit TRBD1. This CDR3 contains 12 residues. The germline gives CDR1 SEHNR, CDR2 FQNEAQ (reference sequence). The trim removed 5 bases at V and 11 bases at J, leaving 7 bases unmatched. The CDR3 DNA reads TGTGCCAGCAGCAACCGGACAGGGAGTGCTTTCTTT. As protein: CASSNRTGSAFF.

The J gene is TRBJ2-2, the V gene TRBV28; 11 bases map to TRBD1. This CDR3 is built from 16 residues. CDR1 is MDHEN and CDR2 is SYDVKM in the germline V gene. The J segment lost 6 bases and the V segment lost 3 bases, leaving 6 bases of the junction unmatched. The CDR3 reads CASSFRDRGASGELFF. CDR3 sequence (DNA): TGTGCCAGCAGTTTCCGGGACAGGGGGGCGTCCGGGGAGCTGTTTTTT.

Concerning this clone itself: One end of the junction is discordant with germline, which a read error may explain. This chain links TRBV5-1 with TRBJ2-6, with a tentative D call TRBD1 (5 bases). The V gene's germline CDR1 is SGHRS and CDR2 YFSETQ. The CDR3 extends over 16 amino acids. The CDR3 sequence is CASSVAGDSGANGLTF. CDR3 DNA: TGCGCCAGCAGCGTGGCCGGCGACTCTGGGGCCAACGGCCTGACTTTC.

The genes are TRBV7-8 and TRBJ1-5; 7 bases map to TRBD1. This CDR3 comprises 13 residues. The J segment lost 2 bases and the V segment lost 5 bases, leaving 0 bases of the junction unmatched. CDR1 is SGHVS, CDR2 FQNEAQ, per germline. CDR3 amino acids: CASSTGGNQPQHF. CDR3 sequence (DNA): TGTGCCAGCAGCACAGGGGGCAATCAGCCCCAGCATTTT.

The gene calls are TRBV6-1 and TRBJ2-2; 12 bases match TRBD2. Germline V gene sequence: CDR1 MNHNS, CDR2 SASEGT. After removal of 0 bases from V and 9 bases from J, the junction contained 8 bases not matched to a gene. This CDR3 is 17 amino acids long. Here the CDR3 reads CASSEARLAGGPWELFF. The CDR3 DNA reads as TGTGCCAGCAGTGAAGCGCGGCTAGCGGGGGGGCCGTGGGAGCTGTTTTTT.

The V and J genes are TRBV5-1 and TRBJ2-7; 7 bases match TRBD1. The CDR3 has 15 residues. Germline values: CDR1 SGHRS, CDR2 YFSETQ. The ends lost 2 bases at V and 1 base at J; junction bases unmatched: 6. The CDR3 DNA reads TGCGCCAGCAGCTTCTCCCGGGACAGTTCCTACGAGCAGTACTTC. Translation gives CASSFSRDSSYEQYF.

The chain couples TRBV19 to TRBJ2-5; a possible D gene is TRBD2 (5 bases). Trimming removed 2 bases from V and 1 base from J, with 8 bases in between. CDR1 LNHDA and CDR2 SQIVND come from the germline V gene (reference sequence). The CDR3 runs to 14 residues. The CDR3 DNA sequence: TGTGCCAGTAGTATAAGTAGCGCCCAAGAGACCCAGTACTTC. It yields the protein CASSISSAQETQYF.

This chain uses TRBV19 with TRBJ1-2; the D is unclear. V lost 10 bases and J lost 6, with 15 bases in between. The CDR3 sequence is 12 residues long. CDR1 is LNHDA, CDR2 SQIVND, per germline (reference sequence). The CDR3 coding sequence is TGTGCCACCATGGGTCGGAGCCATGGCTACACCTTC. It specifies CATMGRSHGYTF. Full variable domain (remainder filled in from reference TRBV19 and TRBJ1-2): DGGITQSPKYLFRKEGQNVTLSCEQNLNHDAMYWYRQDPGQGLRLIYYSQIVNDFQKGDIAEGYSVSREKKESFPLTVTSAQKNPTAFYLCATMGRSHGYTFGSGTRLTVV.

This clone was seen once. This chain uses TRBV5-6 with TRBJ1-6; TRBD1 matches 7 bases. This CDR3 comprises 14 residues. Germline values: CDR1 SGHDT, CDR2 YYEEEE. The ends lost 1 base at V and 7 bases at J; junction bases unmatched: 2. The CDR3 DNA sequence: TGTGCCAGCAGCTTGACAGGGGAAAATTCACCCCTCCACTTT. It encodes CASSLTGENSPLHF.

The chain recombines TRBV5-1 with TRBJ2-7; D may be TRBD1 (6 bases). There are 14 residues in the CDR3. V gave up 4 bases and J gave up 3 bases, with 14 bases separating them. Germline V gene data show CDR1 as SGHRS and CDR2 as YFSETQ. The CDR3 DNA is TGCGCCAGCAGCGTAGGGACAATAATCTACGAGCAGTACTTC. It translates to CASSVGTIIYEQYF.

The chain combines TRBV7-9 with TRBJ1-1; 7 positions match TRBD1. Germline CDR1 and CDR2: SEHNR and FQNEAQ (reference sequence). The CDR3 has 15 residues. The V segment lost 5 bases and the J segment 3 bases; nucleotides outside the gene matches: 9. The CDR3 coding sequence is TGTGCCAGCAGCCAACCGCAGGGGGTTCACACTGAAGCTTTCTTT. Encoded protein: CASSQPQGVHTEAFF.

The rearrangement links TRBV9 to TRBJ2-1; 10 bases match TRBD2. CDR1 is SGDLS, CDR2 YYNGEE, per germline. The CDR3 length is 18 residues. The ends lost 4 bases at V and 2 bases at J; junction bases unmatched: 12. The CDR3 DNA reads TGTGCCAGCAGCCCTTGGGCTAGCGGGAGCAGGGCCTACAATGAGCAGTTCTTC. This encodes CASSPWASGSRAYNEQFF.

The CDR3, as DNA: TGCGCCAGCAGCCAAGATTGGCTCCAGGAGAACACTGAAGCTTTCTTT. This encodes CASSQDWLQENTEAFF. The V gene is TRBV4-1, the J gene TRBJ1-1; D not certain. This CDR3 is 16 amino acids long. CDR1 MGHRA and CDR2 YSYEKL come from the germline V gene. V lost 0 bases to trimming and J lost 1 base, with 12 bases between them.

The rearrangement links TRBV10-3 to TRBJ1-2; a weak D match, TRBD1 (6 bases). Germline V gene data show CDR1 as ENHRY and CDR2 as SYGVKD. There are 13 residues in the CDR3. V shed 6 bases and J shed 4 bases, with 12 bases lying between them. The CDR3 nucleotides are TGTGCCATCAGGATCCGGGACACCTATGGCTACACCTTC. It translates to CAIRIRDTYGYTF.

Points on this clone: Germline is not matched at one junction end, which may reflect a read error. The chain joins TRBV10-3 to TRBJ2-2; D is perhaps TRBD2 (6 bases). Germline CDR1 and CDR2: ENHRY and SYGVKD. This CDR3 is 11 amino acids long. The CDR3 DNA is TGTGCCCTCCTCGCCGGCGGGGAGCTATTTTTT. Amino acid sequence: CALLAGGELFF.

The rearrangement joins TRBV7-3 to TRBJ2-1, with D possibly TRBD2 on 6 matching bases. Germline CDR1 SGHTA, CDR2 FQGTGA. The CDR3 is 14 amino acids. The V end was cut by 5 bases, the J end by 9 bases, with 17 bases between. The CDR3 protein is CASSPGGTGVEQFF. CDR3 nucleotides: TGTGCCAGCAGCCCCGGGGGAACGGGAGTTGAGCAGTTCTTC.

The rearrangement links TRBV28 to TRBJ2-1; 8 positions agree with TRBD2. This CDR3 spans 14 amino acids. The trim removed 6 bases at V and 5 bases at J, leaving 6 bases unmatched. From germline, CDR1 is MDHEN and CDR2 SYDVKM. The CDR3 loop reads CASSPTSGNNEQFF. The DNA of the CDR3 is TGTGCCAGCAGCCCCACTAGCGGTAACAATGAGCAGTTCTTC.

The CDR3 bases are TGTGCCAGCAGCTTACGGAGGCCTGAAGCTTTCTTT. The encoded protein is CASSLRRPEAFF. This chain uses TRBV7-6 with TRBJ1-1, with D unclear. The CDR3 spans 12 residues. Germline-derived CDR1 and CDR2 are SGHVS and FNYEAQ. V lost 2 bases, J lost 6 bases, and 7 bases lay in between.

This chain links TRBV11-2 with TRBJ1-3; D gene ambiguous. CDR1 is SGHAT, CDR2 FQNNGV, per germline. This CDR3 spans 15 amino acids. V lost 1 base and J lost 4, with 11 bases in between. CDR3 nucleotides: TGTGCCAGCAGCTTAGTGAGTGCAATCGGAAACACCATATATTTT. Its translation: CASSLVSAIGNTIYF.

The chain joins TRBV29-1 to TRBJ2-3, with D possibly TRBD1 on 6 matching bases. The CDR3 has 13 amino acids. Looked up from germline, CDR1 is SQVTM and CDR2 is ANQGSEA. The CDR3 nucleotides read TGCACCTCAGCAGGGAGAAGGGGGGATACGCAGTATTTT. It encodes CTSAGRRGDTQYF.

CDR3 sequence reads: CASSAYRGRGTEAFF. The CDR3 nucleotides read TGTGCCAGCAGCGCATACAGGGGGCGCGGCACTGAAGCTTTCTTT. The chain couples TRBV11-2 to TRBJ1-1; 9 positions agree with TRBD1. This CDR3 contains 15 residues. Looked up from germline, CDR1 is SGHAT and CDR2 is FQNNGV. V lost 5 bases to trimming and J lost 4 bases; unmatched junction nucleotides: 8.